This TCR beta chain emerged from a study of cytomegalovirus exposure and HLA in healthy donors. Note on this clone: The antigen is not known. A junction boundary mismatches the germline segment, possibly from a read error.

The length of the CDR3 is 17 residues. Germline loops: CDR1 LNHDA, CDR2 SQIVND (reference sequence). Study-wide points: 15,000 to 20,000 TCR beta sequences were associated with HLA alleles at 0.05 false discovery rate in a later analysis.

It was with 60 Vbeta and 13 Jbeta primers that the PCR ran. Sequencing used immunoSEQ multiplex PCR; TCRdb keeps in-frame clones, though not all of them. The sample lists more than 150,000 clones, approximately 80% occurring once. V usage is TRBV19 and J usage is TRBJ2-1; 11 bases match TRBD1. Sequencing was carried out using PBMCs. The sequence derives from a woman aged 45-59 years in good health and CMV-seropositive. CDR3 protein: CASRIDLRDRGNNEQFF. In nucleotides, the CDR3 is TGTGCCAGTCGTATAGATCTCCGGGACAGGGGGAACAATGAGCAGTTCTTC.